A selection of T cell receptor beta chains follows, all from one sample in a study of shared clonotypes between healthy human individuals. Method: immunoSEQ multiplex PCR; TCRdb's copy keeps in-frame clones and lacks some. In the table there are under 650,000 clones, almost 97% of which are singletons. Sequenced input: naive CD4+ T cells sorted from blood. All receptors come from a woman under 40 in good health. CDR3s include the opening cysteine and the closing phenylalanine or tryptophan. The order of the fields is J gene, V gene, CDR3 protein.

TRBJ2-7,TRBV10-2,CASSESTGNEQYF
TRBJ2-2,TRBV7-2,CASSRGGGNTGELFF
TRBJ1-5,TRBV7-8,CASSLESPVSNQPQHF
TRBJ2-5,TRBV28,CASSEQGANRYF
TRBJ2-7,TRBV5-1,CASSGIPGTGLYEQYF
TRBJ2-1,TRBV6-6,CASRVGTSNNEQFF
TRBJ2-2,TRBV18,CASSYRGGTGELFF
TRBJ1-4,TRBV30,CAWTGQYAGEKLFF
TRBJ1-6,TRBV5-1,CASSLMSGEDNSPLHF
TRBJ1-1,TRBV5-1,CASSLGRTEAFF
TRBJ2-1,TRBV19,CASSILGYSYNEQFF
TRBJ2-3,TRBV9,CASSDRGGGTDTQYF
TRBJ2-7,TRBV6-5,CASSYDGLTYEQYF
TRBJ2-2,TRBV21-1,CASSKVAGQNTGELFF
TRBJ2-2,TRBV5-1,CASSLAGQTAKNTGELFF